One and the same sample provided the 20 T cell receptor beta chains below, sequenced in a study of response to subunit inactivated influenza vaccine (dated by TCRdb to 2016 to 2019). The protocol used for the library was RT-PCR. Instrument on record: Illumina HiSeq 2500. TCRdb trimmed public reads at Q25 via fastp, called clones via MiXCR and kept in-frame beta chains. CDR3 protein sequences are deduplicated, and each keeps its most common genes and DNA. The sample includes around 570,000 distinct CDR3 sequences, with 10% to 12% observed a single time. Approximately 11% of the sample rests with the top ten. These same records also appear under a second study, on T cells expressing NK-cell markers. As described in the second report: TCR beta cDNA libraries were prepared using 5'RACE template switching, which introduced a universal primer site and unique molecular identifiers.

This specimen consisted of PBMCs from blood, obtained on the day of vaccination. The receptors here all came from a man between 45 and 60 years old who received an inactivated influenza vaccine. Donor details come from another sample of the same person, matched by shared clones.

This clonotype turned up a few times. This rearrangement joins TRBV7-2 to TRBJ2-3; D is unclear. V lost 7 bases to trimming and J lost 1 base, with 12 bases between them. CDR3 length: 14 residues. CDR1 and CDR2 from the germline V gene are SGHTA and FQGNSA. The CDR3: CASTPGRRTDTQYF. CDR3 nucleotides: TGTGCCAGCACCCCAGGTCGTCGCACAGATACGCAGTATTTT.

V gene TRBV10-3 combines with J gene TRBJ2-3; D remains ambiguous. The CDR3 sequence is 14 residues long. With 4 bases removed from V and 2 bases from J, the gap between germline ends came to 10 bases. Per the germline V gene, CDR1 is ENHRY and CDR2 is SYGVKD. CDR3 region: CAISVAAHTDTQYF. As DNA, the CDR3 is TGTGCCATCAGTGTGGCAGCCCACACAGATACGCAGTATTTT.

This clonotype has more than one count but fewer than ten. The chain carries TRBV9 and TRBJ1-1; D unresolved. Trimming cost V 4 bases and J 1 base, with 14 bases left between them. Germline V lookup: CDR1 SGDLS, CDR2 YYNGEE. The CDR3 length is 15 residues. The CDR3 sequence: CASSPQTLANTEAFF. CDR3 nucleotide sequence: TGTGCCAGCAGCCCCCAAACCTTGGCGAACACTGAAGCTTTCTTT. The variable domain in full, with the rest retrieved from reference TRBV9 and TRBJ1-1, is DSGVTQTPKHLITATGQRVTLRCSPRSGDLSVYWYQQSLDQGLQFLIQYYNGEERAKGNILERFSAQQFPDLHSELNLSSLELGDSALYFCASSPQTLANTEAFFGQGTRLTVV.

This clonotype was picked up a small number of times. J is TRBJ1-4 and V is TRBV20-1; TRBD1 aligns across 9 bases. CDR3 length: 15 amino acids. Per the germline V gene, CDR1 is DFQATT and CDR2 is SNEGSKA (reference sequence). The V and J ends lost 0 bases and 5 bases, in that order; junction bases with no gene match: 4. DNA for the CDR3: TGCAGTGCTAGAGATCCCGGACAGGGGAATGAAAAACTGTTTTTT. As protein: CSARDPGQGNEKLFF.

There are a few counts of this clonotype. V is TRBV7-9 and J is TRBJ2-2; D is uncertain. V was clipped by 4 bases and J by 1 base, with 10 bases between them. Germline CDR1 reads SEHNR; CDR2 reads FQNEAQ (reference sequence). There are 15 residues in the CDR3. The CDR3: CASSSRIKNTGELFF. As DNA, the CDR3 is TGTGCCAGCAGCTCCCGAATCAAGAACACCGGGGAGCTGTTTTTT.

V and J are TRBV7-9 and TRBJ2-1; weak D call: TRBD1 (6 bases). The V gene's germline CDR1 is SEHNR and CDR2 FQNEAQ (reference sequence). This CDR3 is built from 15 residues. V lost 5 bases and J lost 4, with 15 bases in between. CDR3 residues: CASSPGPDSYNEQFF. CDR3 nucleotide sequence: TGTGCCAGCAGCCCCGGCCCGGACAGTTACAATGAGCAGTTCTTC.

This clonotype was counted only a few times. The CDR3 sequence is CASRGTAPRVYGYTF. The CDR3, as DNA: TGTGCCAGCAGGGGGACAGCCCCCAGGGTCTATGGCTACACCTTC. The rearrangement joins TRBV28 to TRBJ1-2, with 7 positions matching TRBD1. This CDR3 comprises 15 residues. Trimming cost V 6 bases and J 4 bases; bases outside gene matches: 11. Germline V lookup: CDR1 MDHEN, CDR2 SYDVKM.

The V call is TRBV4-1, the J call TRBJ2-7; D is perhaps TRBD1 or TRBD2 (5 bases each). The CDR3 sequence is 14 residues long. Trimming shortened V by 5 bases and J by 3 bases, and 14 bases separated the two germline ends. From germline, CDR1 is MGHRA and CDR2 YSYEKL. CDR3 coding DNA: TGCGCCAGCAGCGTCCCGGGACGGTACTACGAGCAGTACTTC. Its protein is CASSVPGRYYEQYF.

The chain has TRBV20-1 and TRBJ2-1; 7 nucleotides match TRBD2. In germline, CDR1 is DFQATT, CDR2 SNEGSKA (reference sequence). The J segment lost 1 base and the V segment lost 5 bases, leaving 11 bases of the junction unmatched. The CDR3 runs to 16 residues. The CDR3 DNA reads TGCAGTGCTCCCAGAGGGAGGGCCCATTCCTACAATGAGCAGTTCTTC. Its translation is CSAPRGRAHSYNEQFF.

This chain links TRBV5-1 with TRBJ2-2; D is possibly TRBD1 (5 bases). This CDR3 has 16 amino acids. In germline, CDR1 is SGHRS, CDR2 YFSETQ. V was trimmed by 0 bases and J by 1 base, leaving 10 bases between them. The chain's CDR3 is CASSLASQGNTGELFF. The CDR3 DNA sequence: TGCGCCAGCAGCTTGGCCTCTCAGGGGAACACCGGGGAGCTGTTTTTT.

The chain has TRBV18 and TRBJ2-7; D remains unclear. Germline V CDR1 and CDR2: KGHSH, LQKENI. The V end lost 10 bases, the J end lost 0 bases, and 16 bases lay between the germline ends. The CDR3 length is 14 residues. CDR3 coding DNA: TGTGCCAACGCAACGAGATGTAGCTCCTACGAGCAGTACTTC. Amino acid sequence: CANATRCSSYEQYF.

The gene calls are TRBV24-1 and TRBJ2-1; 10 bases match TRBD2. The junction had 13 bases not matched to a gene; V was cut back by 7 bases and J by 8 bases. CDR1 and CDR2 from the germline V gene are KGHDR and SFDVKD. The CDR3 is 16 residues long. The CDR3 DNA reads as TGTGCCACCAGCCCCAGGCTAGCGGGGGCTTTGGATGAGCAGTTCTTC. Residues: CATSPRLAGALDEQFF.

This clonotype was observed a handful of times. Written as DNA, the CDR3 is TGTGCCAGCAGCTTAGTGTCCGGGACTAGCTTCGATGAGCAGTTCTTC. Protein sequence: CASSLVSGTSFDEQFF. The genes are TRBV7-2 and TRBJ2-1; 9 bases align to TRBD2. The V and J ends lost 1 base and 8 bases, in that order; junction bases with no gene match: 9. CDR1 and CDR2 from the germline V gene are SGHTA and FQGNSA. The CDR3 runs 16 residues.

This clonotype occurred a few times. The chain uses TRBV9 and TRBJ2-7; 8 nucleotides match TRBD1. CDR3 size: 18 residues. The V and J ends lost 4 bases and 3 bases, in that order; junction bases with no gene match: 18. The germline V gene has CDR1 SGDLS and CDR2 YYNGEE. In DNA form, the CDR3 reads TGTGCCAGCAGCACACCCTCCGGGACAGGCGATGATTACTACGAGCAGTACTTC. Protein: CASSTPSGTGDDYYEQYF.

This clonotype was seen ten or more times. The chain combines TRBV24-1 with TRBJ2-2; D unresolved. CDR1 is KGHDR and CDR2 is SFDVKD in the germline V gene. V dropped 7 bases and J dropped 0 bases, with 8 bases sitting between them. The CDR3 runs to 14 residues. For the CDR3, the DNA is TGTGCCACCAGCCCCATCACGAACACCGGGGAGCTGTTTTTT. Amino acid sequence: CATSPITNTGELFF.

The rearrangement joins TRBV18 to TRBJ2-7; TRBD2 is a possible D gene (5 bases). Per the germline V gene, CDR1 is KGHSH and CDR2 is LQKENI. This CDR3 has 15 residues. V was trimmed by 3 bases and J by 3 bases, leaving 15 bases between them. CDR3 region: CASSPWAAEDYEQYF. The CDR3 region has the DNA TGTGCCAGCTCACCTTGGGCAGCGGAAGACTACGAGCAGTACTTC.

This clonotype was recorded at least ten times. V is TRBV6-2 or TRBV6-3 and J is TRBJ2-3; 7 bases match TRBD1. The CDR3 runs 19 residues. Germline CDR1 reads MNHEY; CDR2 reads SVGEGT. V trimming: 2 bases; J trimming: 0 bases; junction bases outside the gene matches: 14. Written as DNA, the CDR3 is TGTGCCAGCAGTTACAACCGCGACAGGGTATCCCAAAGCACAGATACGCAGTATTTT. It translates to CASSYNRDRVSQSTDTQYF.

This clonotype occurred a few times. This CDR3 reads CASSLGQGDWSEKLFF. CDR3 coding DNA: TGTGCCAGCAGTTTGGGACAGGGGGATTGGTCTGAAAAACTGTTTTTT. This rearrangement joins TRBV12-3 or TRBV12-4 to TRBJ1-4; TRBD1 agrees at 11 bases. The trim removed 3 bases at V and 7 bases at J, leaving 7 bases unmatched. This CDR3 region has 16 residues.

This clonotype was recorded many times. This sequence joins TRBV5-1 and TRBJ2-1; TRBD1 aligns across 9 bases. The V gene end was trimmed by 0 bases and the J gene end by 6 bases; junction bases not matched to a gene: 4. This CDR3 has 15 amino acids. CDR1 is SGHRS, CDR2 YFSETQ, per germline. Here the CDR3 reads CASSLAGQGSNEQFF. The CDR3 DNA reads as TGCGCCAGCAGCTTGGCCGGACAGGGGAGCAATGAGCAGTTCTTC.

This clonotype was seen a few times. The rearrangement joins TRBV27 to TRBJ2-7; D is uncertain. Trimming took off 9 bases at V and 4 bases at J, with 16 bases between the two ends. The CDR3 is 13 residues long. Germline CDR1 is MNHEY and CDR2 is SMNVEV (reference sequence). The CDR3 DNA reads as TGTGCCAGTGGGTCAGGAGTTTTATACGAGCAGTACTTC. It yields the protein CASGSGVLYEQYF.